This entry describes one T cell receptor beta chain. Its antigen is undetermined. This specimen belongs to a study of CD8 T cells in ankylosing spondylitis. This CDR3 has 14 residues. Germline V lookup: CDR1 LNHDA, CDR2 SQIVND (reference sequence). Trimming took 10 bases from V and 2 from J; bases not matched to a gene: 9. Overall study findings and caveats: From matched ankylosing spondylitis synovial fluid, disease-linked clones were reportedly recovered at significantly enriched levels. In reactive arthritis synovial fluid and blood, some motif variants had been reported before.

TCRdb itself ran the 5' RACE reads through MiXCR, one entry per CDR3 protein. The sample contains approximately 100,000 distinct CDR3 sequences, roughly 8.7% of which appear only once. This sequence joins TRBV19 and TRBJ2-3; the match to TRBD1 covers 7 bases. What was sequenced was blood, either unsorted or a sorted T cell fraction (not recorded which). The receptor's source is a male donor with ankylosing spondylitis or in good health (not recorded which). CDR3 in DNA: TGTGCCACTCGACAGGGATCACACACAGATACGCAGTATTTT. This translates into CATRQGSHTDTQYF. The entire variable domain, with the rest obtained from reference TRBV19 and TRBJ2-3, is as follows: DGGITQSPKYLFRKEGQNVTLSCEQNLNHDAMYWYRQDPGQGLRLIYYSQIVNDFQKGDIAEGYSVSREKKESFPLTVTSAQKNPTAFYLCATRQGSHTDTQYFGPGTRLTVL.